This is a list of T cell receptor beta chains from one sample in a study of metastatic and nonmetastatic thyroid tumors. TCRdb ran MiXCR on the PCR reads. The table lists roughly 89,000 clones, around 13% of them singletons. Sequencing was carried out using tumor tissue. Every receptor here comes from a female donor with papillary thyroid cancer or a benign thyroid nodule (not recorded which). Some clones in this sample may be carry-over from other donors' samples. Each CDR3 is given with its conserved first and last residue. A D gene is named only where the DNA matches it firmly. Where a row states a size, it is once, few, many or the class of an expanded clone; other rows omit it.

DNA: TGTGCCAGCAGTTTATCGGGGGCACATCAGCCCCAGCATTTT; CDR3: CASSLSGAHQPQHF; J: TRBJ1-5; V: TRBV28; size: many; D: NA
DNA: TGTGCCATCACCGCGGGGCTCAAGGAGGGGACGAACACTGAAGCTTTCTTT; CDR3: CAITAGLKEGTNTEAFF; J: TRBJ1-1; V: TRBV10-3; size: few; D: NA
DNA: TGCAGTGTATCGGGCATGGAGGGCACTGAAGCTTTCTTT; CDR3: CSVSGMEGTEAFF; J: TRBJ1-1; V: TRBV29-1; size: many; D: NA
DNA: TGTGCCATCAGCGACCTGGAAGAGAGACAGCCCCAGCATTTT; CDR3: CAISDLEERQPQHF; J: TRBJ1-5; V: TRBV10-3; size: few; D: NA
DNA: TGTGCCAGCAGGCCCTCCAGGCCACATTCCTATGGCTACACCTTC; CDR3: CASRPSRPHSYGYTF; J: TRBJ1-2; V: TRBV12-3/TRBV12-4; size: many; D: NA
DNA: TGTGCCACCAGTCGTACAGGGCTGGCAGATACGCAGTATTTT; CDR3: CATSRTGLADTQYF; J: TRBJ2-3; V: TRBV24-1; size: many; D: NA
DNA: TGCAGTGCTGCTGGGGGACGAGAGCAGTACTTC; CDR3: CSAAGGREQYF; J: TRBJ2-7; V: TRBV20-1; size: many; D: NA
DNA: TGTGCCAGCAGCCCTCTAGCGACCATGTACGAGCAGTACTTC; CDR3: CASSPLATMYEQYF; J: TRBJ2-7; V: TRBV11-2; size: many; D: NA
DNA: TGTGCCAGTAGTATAGTCTTCTCGCAGGGGCCGACCTACAATGAGCAGTTCTTC; CDR3: CASSIVFSQGPTYNEQFF; J: TRBJ2-1; V: TRBV19; size: many; D: NA
DNA: TGTGCCAGCAGCTTAGATCGGAGTAGCGGCCTATACAATGAGCAGTTCTTC; CDR3: CASSLDRSSGLYNEQFF; J: TRBJ2-1; V: TRBV11-2; size: many; D: NA
DNA: TGTGCCAGCAGACCTACCCCAGCCGGGCCCAGGGGCACTGAAGCTTTCTTT; CDR3: CASRPTPAGPRGTEAFF; J: TRBJ1-1; V: TRBV7-8; size: many; D: NA
DNA: TGCGCCAGCAGCTCGCCCATCCAGGGGGTCACAGATACGCAGTATTTT; CDR3: CASSSPIQGVTDTQYF; J: TRBJ2-3; V: TRBV5-1; size: NA; D: TRBD1
DNA: TGTGCCAGCAGCTTTGGACTAGCGGGAGGCTCCTACAATGAGCAGTTCTTC; CDR3: CASSFGLAGGSYNEQFF; J: TRBJ2-1; V: TRBV5-6; size: many; D: TRBD2
DNA: TGTGCCAGCAGGGCCGCCTATGGCTACACCTTC; CDR3: CASRAAYGYTF; J: TRBJ1-2; V: TRBV12-3/TRBV12-4; size: many; D: NA
DNA: TGTGCCAGCAACGACAGGGGCGGCGGGTATCAGCCCCAGCATTTT; CDR3: CASNDRGGGYQPQHF; J: TRBJ1-5; V: TRBV28; size: few; D: TRBD1
DNA: TGTGCCATCAGTGAGTCTGGAGGGCGGGACTCCTACAATGAGCAGTTCTTC; CDR3: CAISESGGRDSYNEQFF; J: TRBJ2-1; V: TRBV10-3; size: many; D: NA
DNA: TGTGCCAGCGGATCCTACAACGGGGCGTACGCTGTAAACACCATGTATTTT; CDR3: CASGSYNGAYAVNTMYF; J: TRBJ1-3; V: TRBV12-3/TRBV12-4; size: NA; D: NA
DNA: TGCAGTGCTAGTATGGCGGGAGACTCCTACAATGAGCAGTTCTTC; CDR3: CSASMAGDSYNEQFF; J: TRBJ2-1; V: TRBV20-1; size: many; D: TRBD2
DNA: TGCGCCAGCAGGAAGGTTTTGGAGAATCAGCCCCAGCATTTT; CDR3: CASRKVLENQPQHF; J: TRBJ1-5; V: TRBV10-1; size: many; D: NA
DNA: TGTGCCAGCAGCCCCCTGGACAGATTGAACACTGAAGCTTTCTTT; CDR3: CASSPLDRLNTEAFF; J: TRBJ1-1; V: TRBV7-2; size: NA; D: NA
DNA: TGCAGCGTTGAGGACCTGTGGGGGAACGAGCAGTACTTC; CDR3: CSVEDLWGNEQYF; J: TRBJ2-7; V: TRBV29-1; size: many; D: NA
DNA: TGCGCCAGCAGCCAAATCGGACAGGGGGATTCACCCCTCCACTTT; CDR3: CASSQIGQGDSPLHF; J: TRBJ1-6; V: TRBV4-1; size: many; D: TRBD1
DNA: TGTGCCAGCAGCCCCGGGACCCACCCTAGGCAGTACTTC; CDR3: CASSPGTHPRQYF; J: TRBJ2-7; V: TRBV2; size: few; D: NA
DNA: TGTGCCAGTAGTATACTTTGGTTTCAGAATTCGGCGAGGGATCCTGGCTACACCTTC; CDR3: CASSILWFQNSARDPGYTF; J: TRBJ1-2; V: TRBV19; size: many; D: NA
DNA: TGTGCCAGCAGTTTGCTGTCGGGGAGCGGCTACACCTTC; CDR3: CASSLLSGSGYTF; J: TRBJ1-2; V: TRBV12-3/TRBV12-4; size: many; D: NA